The clone carrying this T cell receptor (beta chain) was detected once. The record originates from a study of blood T cell repertoires in COVID-19. There are 14 residues in the CDR3. Looked up from germline, CDR1 is SGDLS and CDR2 is YYNGEE. V was pared by 4 bases and J by 8 bases, with 8 bases of the junction left unmatched. The authors' processing: Nucleated cell number was recorded as an estimate derived from reference gene primer amplification. The method was immunoSEQ multiplex PCR; TCRdb's version includes in-frame clones alone and lacks a portion of them. V, J and clone size were drawn from that table, and D and trimming were deduced from the DNA. The sample holds some 200,000 clones, approximately 84% seen once.

This TCR was recovered from a man of 80 years or more with acute or convalescent COVID-19. The sample was peripheral blood. This chain joins TRBV9 and TRBJ2-2, with 7 bases identical to TRBD1. The CDR3 coding sequence is TGTGCCAGCAGCCAGGGACAGACGGCGGGGGAGCTGTTTTTT. It translates to CASSQGQTAGELFF.